The 23 T cell receptor beta chains listed next were all sequenced from one sample in a study of cytomegalovirus exposure and HLA in healthy donors. Some clones are missing from TCRdb's copy, which holds only in-frame ones; the method was immunoSEQ multiplex PCR. The sample comprises 150,000 to 200,000 clones, roughly 91% of which are singletons, and 3% rests with the top ten. The material sequenced was PBMCs. These receptors all stem from a man in his late teens or twenties in good health and CMV-seronegative.

The chain is built from TRBV5-1 and TRBJ2-3; 8 bases are a match to TRBD2. In germline, CDR1 is SGHRS, CDR2 YFSETQ. Germline trimming cut 1 base from V and 1 base from J; bases unmatched to any gene: 8. There are 17 residues in the CDR3. This chain's CDR3 is CASSLSLAGSRTDTQYF. DNA of the CDR3: TGCGCCAGCAGCTTGAGTCTAGCGGGTTCCCGCACAGATACGCAGTATTTT.

This sequence joins TRBV2 and TRBJ1-1; 7 positions agree with TRBD1. Trimming at V came to 6 bases and at J to 4 bases, leaving 11 bases not matched to a gene. The CDR3 spans 15 residues. CDR1 is SNHLY and CDR2 is FYNNEI in the germline V gene. The CDR3 region is CASRLQGPNPTEAFF. DNA for the CDR3: TGTGCCAGCAGATTACAGGGGCCTAACCCCACTGAAGCTTTCTTT.

This clone was seen once. This rearrangement joins TRBV5-4 to TRBJ1-1, with TRBD1 as a possible D gene (5 bases). The CDR3 runs 14 residues. V lost 4 bases and J 0 bases, leaving 10 bases between the germline ends. The germline V gene has CDR1 SGHNT and CDR2 YYREEE (reference sequence). The CDR3 spells CASSVQGVNTEAFF. DNA of the CDR3: TGTGCCAGCAGCGTGCAGGGTGTGAACACTGAAGCTTTCTTT.

The chain carries TRBV2 and TRBJ1-4; 7 bases align to TRBD1. Losses at the gene ends were 7 bases for V and 3 bases for J; bases not matched to a gene: 11. Looked up from germline, CDR1 is SNHLY and CDR2 is FYNNEI. The CDR3 sequence is 16 residues long. For the CDR3, the DNA is TGTGCCAGCAAGAGTGGGGCAGGGGGAGCTAATGAAAAACTGTTTTTT. This gives the protein CASKSGAGGANEKLFF.

The chain carries TRBV4-3 and TRBJ2-2; 9 positions match TRBD2. Germline CDR1 LGHNA, CDR2 YSLEER. Losses at the gene ends were 4 bases for V and 3 bases for J; bases not matched to a gene: 6. This CDR3 has 16 amino acids. The CDR3 nucleotides are TGCGCCAGCAGCCTTTATAGCGGGAGTGACACCGGGGAGCTGTTTTTT. Its translation is CASSLYSGSDTGELFF.

The chain recombines TRBV4-3 with TRBJ1-1; 8 bases align to TRBD1. CDR1 is LGHNA, CDR2 YSLEER, per germline. The CDR3 length is 15 residues. Trimming took 8 bases from V and 3 from J; bases not matched to a gene: 11. The CDR3 region has the DNA TGCGCCAGCGGGCCGACAGGGGCTGGGTACACTGAAGCTTTCTTT. Its translation: CASGPTGAGYTEAFF.

The chain joins TRBV4-1 to TRBJ2-1, with 8 bases identical to TRBD2. The CDR3 length is 16 residues. Germline V gene sequence: CDR1 MGHRA, CDR2 YSYEKL. J gave up 4 bases and V 2 bases, and 7 bases lay outside the gene matches. Written as DNA, the CDR3 is TGCGCCAGCAGCCAAAAAGGGGTAGCGGGGTACAATGAGCAGTTCTTC. Its translation: CASSQKGVAGYNEQFF.

This chain joins TRBV10-2 and TRBJ2-5, with a tentative D call TRBD2 (5 bases). The CDR3 runs 13 residues. Germline V gene data show CDR1 as WSHSY and CDR2 as SAAADI. V was pared by 8 bases and J by 1 base, with 11 bases between. This CDR3 reads CASSPEVQETQYF. CDR3 DNA: TGCGCCAGCTCACCGGAGGTCCAAGAGACCCAGTACTTC.

The CDR3 DNA is TGCAGCGTTGAGGTCCTAGACTCTTACGGGGAGCAGTACTTC. Its protein product is CSVEVLDSYGEQYF. This rearrangement joins TRBV29-1 to TRBJ2-7; D gene ambiguous. From germline, CDR1 is SQVTM and CDR2 ANQGSEA. This CDR3 has 14 amino acids. V was trimmed by 3 bases and J by 7 bases, leaving 19 bases between them.

In DNA, the CDR3 is TGTGCCAGCAGTGTAGCGGGAGATAGAGGATACTTCTTC. It specifies CASSVAGDRGYFF. V gene TRBV6-5 combines with J gene TRBJ2-1; 9 positions match TRBD2. This CDR3 is built from 13 residues. V trimming: 5 bases; J trimming: 16 bases; junction bases outside the gene matches: 12. Per germline, CDR1 MNHEY and CDR2 SVGAGI.

In its sample, this clone was seen a few times. The V and J genes are TRBV4-1 and TRBJ2-7; D is unresolved. The CDR3 extends over 15 amino acids. The germline gives CDR1 MGHRA, CDR2 YSYEKL. V lost 0 bases and J lost 3, with 12 bases in between. The CDR3 here is CASSQDSVFVYEQYF. The CDR3 coding sequence is TGCGCCAGCAGCCAAGATTCGGTATTTGTCTACGAGCAGTACTTC.

The chain carries TRBV6-5 and TRBJ1-5; D may be TRBD1 (5 bases). Germline loops: CDR1 MNHEY, CDR2 SVGAGI. The CDR3 runs to 15 residues. V was trimmed by 3 bases and J by 3 bases, leaving 12 bases between them. The CDR3 reads CASSYTAGPNQPQHF. Written as DNA, the CDR3 is TGTGCCAGCAGTTATACGGCGGGGCCCAATCAGCCCCAGCATTTT.

The V gene is TRBV19, the J gene TRBJ1-1; no definite D call. Germline loops: CDR1 LNHDA, CDR2 SQIVND (reference sequence). V was clipped by 9 bases and J by 4 bases, with 15 bases between them. This CDR3 has 13 amino acids. CDR3 sequence (DNA): TGTGCCAGCCGGGAGGGTCGGGGCACTGAAGCTTTCTTT. Translation gives CASREGRGTEAFF.

This chain uses TRBV6-1 with TRBJ1-6; D not resolved. CDR3 length: 13 residues. CDR1 and CDR2 from the germline V gene are MNHNS and SASEGT. The V end lost 1 base, the J end lost 14 bases, and 12 bases lay between the germline ends. The CDR3 here is CASSEESGRALHF. In nucleotides, the CDR3 is TGTGCCAGCAGTGAAGAATCCGGTCGGGCCCTCCACTTT.

The CDR3 DNA sequence: TGCGCCAGCAGCCCCCCTGGCGGGATAGATGGGGAAGAGGGAACGAACACCGGGGAGCTGTTTTTT. It is translated as CASSPPGGIDGEEGTNTGELFF. This chain joins TRBV4-1 and TRBJ2-2; possible D gene TRBD2, 6 bases. The CDR3 extends over 22 amino acids. In germline, CDR1 is MGHRA, CDR2 YSYEKL. V lost 4 bases, J lost 0 bases, and 30 bases lay in between.

The chain has TRBV19 and TRBJ1-1, with 7 bases matching TRBD1. CDR3 length: 14 residues. The J segment lost 5 bases and the V segment lost 5 bases, leaving 8 bases of the junction unmatched. Germline V gene data show CDR1 as LNHDA and CDR2 as SQIVND (reference sequence). CDR3 sequence (DNA): TGTGCCAGTAGTTCTGACAGGGAAGATACTGAAGCTTTCTTT. This translates into CASSSDREDTEAFF.

This chain links TRBV19 with TRBJ2-7; possible D gene TRBD2, 6 bases. Germline V gene sequence: CDR1 LNHDA, CDR2 SQIVND (reference sequence). V lost 4 bases and J lost 5, with 18 bases in between. There are 15 residues in the CDR3. CDR3 region: CASSTRTISLHEQYF. The CDR3 nucleotides read TGTGCCAGTAGTACCCGGACTATCTCCCTACACGAGCAGTACTTC.

This sequence joins TRBV6-5 and TRBJ2-7; a possible D gene is TRBD2 (5 bases). The V and J ends lost 2 bases and 4 bases respectively, with 6 bases between them. The CDR3 is made up of 12 amino acids. Germline V lookup: CDR1 MNHEY, CDR2 SVGAGI. CDR3 region: CASSYTGYEQYF. The CDR3 DNA reads as TGTGCCAGCAGTTACACGGGGTACGAGCAGTACTTC.

The rearrangement uses TRBV19 and TRBJ2-7; 10 bases are shared with TRBD2. The CDR3 extends over 17 amino acids. V dropped 5 bases and J dropped 2; count of bases not matched to a gene: 12. Germline assignment: CDR1 LNHDA and CDR2 SQIVND (reference sequence). The DNA of the CDR3 is TGTGCCAGTAGTGCTACTAGCGGGAATCGCGTCCCCTACGAGCAGTACTTC. Translation: CASSATSGNRVPYEQYF.

CDR3 DNA sequence: TGTGCCAGCAGCGTAGCGACGGGAGTGGATGAAAAACTGTTTTTT. Translating gives CASSVATGVDEKLFF. The J gene is TRBJ1-4, the V gene TRBV9; D remains ambiguous. Germline CDR1 reads SGDLS; CDR2 reads YYNGEE. This CDR3 is built from 15 residues. V lost 0 bases to trimming and J lost 6 bases, with 12 bases between them. The whole variable domain, filled in from reference TRBV9 and TRBJ1-4, reads DSGVTQTPKHLITATGQRVTLRCSPRSGDLSVYWYQQSLDQGLQFLIQYYNGEERAKGNILERFSAQQFPDLHSELNLSSLELGDSALYFCASSVATGVDEKLFFGSGTQLSVL.

The CDR3 is CASSPPGNTYEQYF. The CDR3 DNA reads as TGTGCCAGCAGCCCCCCGGGAAATACCTACGAGCAGTACTTC. This chain links TRBV28 with TRBJ2-7; TRBD2 is a possible D gene (5 bases). The CDR3 extends over 14 amino acids. Per the germline V gene, CDR1 is MDHEN and CDR2 is SYDVKM. V was clipped by 6 bases and J by 2 bases, with 14 bases between them.

The CDR3 nucleotides read TGTGCCAGCATCGAAATGTCGGGTAGCGGGAGGTCGGGCCAAGAGACCCAGTACTTC. This translates into CASIEMSGSGRSGQETQYF. V and J are TRBV5-6 and TRBJ2-5, with 10 bases that match TRBD2. This CDR3 has 19 residues. The junction had 18 bases not matched to a gene; V was cut back by 6 bases and J by 1 base. The V gene's germline CDR1 is SGHDT and CDR2 YYEEEE. Combining the CDR3 with reference TRBV5-6 and TRBJ2-5 gives the whole variable domain DAGVTQSPTHLIKTRGQQVTLRCSPKSGHDTVSWYQQALGQGPQFIFQYYEEEERQRGNFPDRFSGHQFPNYSSELNVNALLLGDSALYLCASIEMSGSGRSGQETQYFGPGTRLLVL.

This clone has a handful of counts. The CDR3 spells CASRIGSRFGLEQFF. The CDR3 nucleotides read TGTGCCAGCAGAATAGGGTCGAGGTTCGGACTTGAGCAGTTCTTC. V and J are TRBV11-2 and TRBJ2-1, with D possibly being TRBD2 (5 bases). CDR3 length equals 15 residues. Trimming stripped 6 bases from V and 9 bases from J, with 21 bases between. Germline CDR1 is SGHAT and CDR2 is FQNNGV.